These 9 T cell receptor beta chains were sequenced from one sample in a study of blood T cell repertoires in COVID-19 (dated by TCRdb to 2019 to 2021). The library was built by means of the immunoSEQ multiplex PCR assay. TCRdb mirrors the immuneACCESS table, restricted to in-frame sequences. Some clones are absent from its copies; in checked studies, under half trace to an unresolved V gene, and the reason for the others is unknown. Across this sample there are approximately 250,000 clones, with about 85% seen only once. Roughly 4% of the sample belongs to the ten largest clones. Sequencing was performed on peripheral blood. These receptors all stem from a man aged 18 to 30 with active or convalescent COVID-19.

The V and J genes are TRBV4-2 and TRBJ2-2, with 7 bases aligning to TRBD2. The V gene end was trimmed by 1 base and the J gene end by 2 bases; junction bases not matched to a gene: 16. This CDR3 is built from 20 residues. The germline CDR1 and CDR2 sequences are LGHNA and YNFKEQ. The DNA for the CDR3 is TGTGCCAGCAGCCAAGGCTCCGGGGACTACCTTTACCTTAACACCGGGGAGCTGTTTTTT. It codes for CASSQGSGDYLYLNTGELFF.

This chain uses TRBV10-3 with TRBJ1-5, with 9 bases that match TRBD1. The trim removed 8 bases at V and 11 bases at J, leaving 10 bases unmatched. The CDR3 has 13 residues. Germline values: CDR1 ENHRY, CDR2 SYGVKD. CDR3 protein: CAIGGQGPGAQHF. CDR3 sequence (DNA): TGTGCCATCGGGGGACAGGGACCGGGGGCCCAGCATTTT.

The chain couples TRBV13 to TRBJ2-7; possible D gene TRBD1, 6 bases. Trimming removed 3 bases from V and 2 bases from J, with 8 bases in between. This CDR3 region has 13 residues. CDR1 is PRHDT and CDR2 is FYEKMQ in the germline V gene (reference sequence). The CDR3 DNA is TGTGCCAGCAGCTTGAGGGGGACCTACGAGCAGTACTTC. This gives the protein CASSLRGTYEQYF. The full variable domain, rest sourced from reference TRBV13 and TRBJ2-7, is AAGVIQSPRHLIKEKRETATLKCYPIPRHDTVYWYQQGPGQDPQFLISFYEKMQSDKGSIPDRFSAQQFSDYHSELNMSSLELGDSALYFCASSLRGTYEQYFGPGTRLTVT.

This chain links TRBV5-1 with TRBJ1-6, with 7 nucleotides matching TRBD1. The CDR3 extends over 16 amino acids. V dropped 6 bases and J dropped 0; count of bases not matched to a gene: 6. Germline CDR1 reads SGHRS; CDR2 reads YFSETQ. Here the CDR3 DNA reads TGCGCCAGCAACTTAGGGGACAGCTCCTATAATTCACCCCTCCACTTT. Its translation is CASNLGDSSYNSPLHF.

The V call is TRBV2, the J call TRBJ2-6, with 8 bases matching TRBD1. With 5 bases clipped from V and 0 bases from J, the junction kept 6 bases outside the gene matches. CDR1 is SNHLY, CDR2 FYNNEI, per germline. CDR3 size: 17 residues. The chain's CDR3 is CASSRKDRDSGANVLTF. As DNA, the CDR3 is TGTGCCAGCAGTCGAAAGGACAGGGACTCTGGGGCCAACGTCCTGACTTTC.

The chain couples TRBV6-1 to TRBJ2-7, with a tentative D call TRBD1 (6 bases). This CDR3 has 12 residues. V was cut by 0 bases and J by 7 bases, with 7 bases left in between. CDR1 and CDR2 (germline): MNHNS, SASEGT. The CDR3 DNA reads as TGTGCCAGCAGTGAAGCAAGGGGGGAGCAGTACTTC. It codes for CASSEARGEQYF.

V is TRBV24-1 and J is TRBJ1-2; TRBD1 matches 8 bases. Per germline, CDR1 KGHDR and CDR2 SFDVKD. Losses at the gene ends were 10 bases for V and 6 bases for J; bases not matched to a gene: 6. This CDR3 spans 12 amino acids. Here the CDR3 DNA reads TGTGCCACGAGAGGGACAGGCGATGGCTACACCTTC. It specifies CATRGTGDGYTF.

The V call is TRBV6-1, the J call TRBJ1-5, with D perhaps TRBD1 (5 bases). V lost 4 bases to trimming and J lost 1 base, with 17 bases between them. CDR1 is MNHNS and CDR2 is SASEGT in the germline V gene. This CDR3 contains 17 residues. CDR3 DNA sequence: TGTGCCAGCAGTGTCGGGGGAGGGGCTAGAAGCAATCAGCCCCAGCATTTT. Encoded protein: CASSVGGGARSNQPQHF.

This chain links TRBV27 with TRBJ2-5; D is unclear. This CDR3 comprises 14 residues. CDR1 is MNHEY, CDR2 SMNVEV, per germline (reference sequence). Trimming shortened V by 6 bases and J by 0 bases, and 11 bases separated the two germline ends. CDR3 bases: TGTGCCAGCAGCTCGTCGTCCTACCAAGAGACCCAGTACTTC. Translated: CASSSSSYQETQYF.